This is a list of T cell receptor beta chains from one sample in a study of early T cells in non-severe SARS-CoV-2 infection. TCRdb re-analysed the 5' RACE reads in MiXCR, keeping a single row per CDR3 protein. This table holds about 90,000 distinct CDR3 sequences, about 12% found once. This specimen was whole blood, taken at baseline. These receptors originate from an adult who was a healthcare worker with PCR-confirmed SARS-CoV-2 infection or an uninfected control (not recorded which). CDR3s include the opening cysteine and the closing phenylalanine or tryptophan. A D gene is named only where the DNA matches it firmly. Part of the rows lack a size; the others show once, few, many or a class for expanded clones.

V	D	size	J	CDR3	DNA
TRBV7-9	-	-	TRBJ2-5	CASSPSVETQYF	TGTGCCAGCAGTCCCTCTGTGGAGACCCAGTACTTC
TRBV5-5	-	-	TRBJ1-2	CASRNVYGYTF	TGTGCCAGCAGGAACGTGTATGGCTACACCTTC
TRBV11-2	TRBD1	few	TRBJ1-3	CASSWTGENTIYF	TGTGCCAGCAGCTGGACAGGGGAAAACACCATATATTTT
TRBV14	-	once	TRBJ2-7	CASSRGFHEQYF	TGTGCCAGCAGCCGAGGTTTCCACGAGCAGTACTTC
TRBV5-1	TRBD2	many	TRBJ2-5	CASSLGRRAGEETQYF	TGCGCCAGCAGCTTGGGGAGAAGAGCGGGAGAGGAGACCCAGTACTTC
TRBV5-1	TRBD1	-	TRBJ1-3	CASSVGQGPGNTIYF	TGCGCCAGCAGCGTAGGACAGGGCCCTGGAAACACCATATATTTT
TRBV6-6	TRBD1	-	TRBJ2-2	CASSPPRGLQLTGELFF	TGTGCCAGCAGTCCTCCGAGGGGGCTCCAACTAACCGGGGAGCTGTTTTTT
TRBV12-3/TRBV12-4	-	-	TRBJ2-2	CASFKANTGELFF	TGTGCCAGCTTTAAAGCGAACACCGGGGAGCTGTTTTTT
TRBV6-5	-	-	TRBJ2-7	CASSPYRDGPYEQYF	TGTGCCAGCAGTCCGTACCGGGACGGACCCTACGAGCAGTACTTC
TRBV7-3	TRBD2	few	TRBJ2-1	CASSLGTSGSNEQFF	TGTGCCAGCAGCCTTGGGACTAGCGGGAGCAATGAGCAGTTCTTC
TRBV18	-	few	TRBJ2-3	CASSPMTDTQYF	TGTGCCAGCTCACCAATGACAGATACGCAGTATTTT
TRBV11-2	TRBD1	many	TRBJ2-3	CASSGGQFGTDTQYF	TGTGCCAGCAGCGGGGGACAGTTCGGCACAGATACGCAGTATTTT
TRBV6-5	-	-	TRBJ1-1	CASSDSWGIEAFF	TGTGCCAGCAGTGACTCTTGGGGAATTGAAGCTTTCTTT
TRBV28	TRBD1	-	TRBJ2-4	CASSSGQVYSKNIQYF	TGTGCCAGCAGTTCGGGACAGGTTTACTCCAAAAACATTCAGTACTTC
TRBV11-2	TRBD1	-	TRBJ2-7	CASSPNHGQGAYEQYF	TGTGCCAGCAGCCCAAACCACGGACAGGGGGCCTACGAGCAGTACTTC
TRBV5-6	-	-	TRBJ1-6	CASSNGLANSPLHF	TGTGCCAGCAGCAACGGGCTAGCGAATTCACCCCTCCACTTT
TRBV9	TRBD2	few	TRBJ2-7	CASSVGGTNQYEQYF	TGTGCCAGCAGCGTAGGAGGGACTAACCAATACGAGCAGTACTTC
TRBV20-1	-	-	TRBJ2-7	CSARDHGSSYEQYF	TGCAGTGCTAGAGATCATGGCAGCTCCTACGAGCAGTACTTC
TRBV12-3/TRBV12-4	TRBD1	few	TRBJ1-1	CASSPGTGAEAFF	TGTGCCAGCAGTCCCGGGACAGGGGCTGAAGCTTTCTTT
TRBV20-1	TRBD1	-	TRBJ2-7	CSATRDSSYEQYF	TGCAGTGCTACCCGGGACAGCTCCTACGAGCAGTACTTC
TRBV7-8	TRBD2	many	TRBJ2-7	CASSFTRPSGSSYEQYF	TGTGCCAGCAGCTTTACTAGACCTAGCGGGAGCTCATACGAGCAGTACTTC
TRBV6-5	-	few	TRBJ2-6	CASREVRGSGANVLTF	TGTGCCAGCAGGGAAGTAAGGGGCTCTGGGGCCAACGTCCTGACTTTC
TRBV7-8	-	few	TRBJ1-4	CASSLAPDPTTNEKLFF	TGTGCCAGCAGCTTAGCCCCGGACCCAACAACTAATGAAAAACTGTTTTTT
TRBV2	-	-	TRBJ2-2	CASSEAGIGGELFF	TGTGCCAGCAGTGAAGCCGGGATTGGCGGGGAGCTGTTTTTT
TRBV3-1	-	-	TRBJ2-7	CASSQGLVSYEQYF	TGTGCCAGCAGCCAGGGACTTGTCTCCTACGAGCAGTACTTC
TRBV2	-	few	TRBJ1-2	CASSEREHGYTF	TGTGCCAGCAGTGAAAGGGAACATGGCTACACCTTC
TRBV7-3	-	many	TRBJ1-1	CASSLGTPSRGTEAFF	TGTGCCAGCAGCTTAGGCACTCCCTCCCGGGGCACTGAAGCTTTCTTT
TRBV19	-	-	TRBJ2-5	CASSPREPQETQYF	TGTGCCAGTAGCCCGCGCGAGCCCCAAGAGACCCAGTACTTC
TRBV12-3/TRBV12-4	TRBD1	few	TRBJ2-7	CASSPYDRDQGEQYF	TGTGCCAGCAGCCCCTACGACAGGGATCAAGGCGAGCAGTACTTC
TRBV27	-	many	TRBJ1-6	CASSGSPGELHF	TGTGCCAGCAGTGGTAGTCCAGGGGAGCTCCACTTT
TRBV4-1	-	few	TRBJ1-5	CASSPTQGKGNQPQHF	TGCGCCAGCAGCCCGACCCAGGGGAAAGGCAATCAGCCCCAGCATTTT
TRBV12-3/TRBV12-4	TRBD1	few	TRBJ2-1	CASSMWTGNFNEQFF	TGTGCCAGCAGTATGTGGACAGGGAATTTCAATGAGCAGTTCTTC
TRBV6-5	-	few	TRBJ2-1	CASSYEGAGIREQFF	TGTGCCAGCAGTTACGAAGGGGCCGGGATCCGCGAGCAGTTCTTC
TRBV27	TRBD1	many	TRBJ2-1	CASTHRGASDEQFF	TGTGCCAGCACCCACAGGGGGGCCTCCGATGAGCAGTTCTTC
TRBV18	TRBD1	many	TRBJ1-5	CASSPAGQNQPQHF	TGTGCCAGCTCACCCGCGGGACAGAATCAGCCCCAGCATTTT
TRBV28	-	many	TRBJ2-5	CASSLQPETQYF	TGTGCCAGCAGTTTACAGCCGGAGACCCAGTACTTC
TRBV30	-	few	TRBJ1-1	CAWSVTGGTEAFF	TGTGCCTGGAGTGTGACGGGGGGCACTGAAGCTTTCTTT
TRBV11-2	-	many	TRBJ2-7	CASSSPGPVYEQYF	TGTGCCAGCAGCTCCCCGGGACCCGTTTACGAGCAGTACTTC
TRBV6-5	-	-	TRBJ2-7	CASSYGQEKYEQYF	TGTGCCAGCAGTTACGGGCAGGAGAAGTACGAGCAGTACTTC
TRBV11-3	TRBD2	few	TRBJ2-5	CASTPRKASGTETQYF	TGTGCCAGCACCCCCAGGAAGGCTAGCGGGACTGAGACCCAGTACTTC
TRBV30	TRBD2	-	TRBJ2-3	CAGSDGRAKDTQYF	TGTGCCGGATCGGACGGGAGGGCCAAAGATACGCAGTATTTT
TRBV30	-	few	TRBJ1-5	CAWELAGSSNQPQHF	TGTGCCTGGGAGCTGGCAGGGTCAAGCAATCAGCCCCAGCATTTT
TRBV6-1	TRBD2	-	TRBJ2-2	CASGGLAGGNTGELFF	TGTGCCAGCGGGGGACTAGCGGGAGGGAACACCGGGGAGCTGTTTTTT
TRBV6-1	TRBD1	few	TRBJ2-7	CASSWTGYNEQYF	TGTGCCAGCAGCTGGACAGGGTATAACGAGCAGTACTTC
TRBV4-1	TRBD2	few	TRBJ2-1	CASSQVVREGYNEQFF	TGCGCCAGCAGCCAAGTAGTGCGGGAGGGGTACAATGAGCAGTTCTTC
TRBV4-2	-	-	TRBJ2-2	CASSAPPRGTGELFF	TGTGCCAGCAGCGCCCCGCCAAGGGGCACCGGGGAGCTGTTTTTT
TRBV7-3	-	-	TRBJ2-1	CASSPQSGSSYNEQFF	TGTGCCAGCAGCCCCCAAAGCGGCAGCTCCTACAATGAGCAGTTCTTC
TRBV9	TRBD2	-	TRBJ2-2	CASSILAGGSTGELFF	TGTGCCAGCAGCATCTTAGCGGGAGGAAGCACCGGGGAGCTGTTTTTT
TRBV5-1	-	few	TRBJ1-4	CASSRGPGTDEKLFF	TGCGCCAGCAGCCGAGGGCCTGGGACGGATGAAAAACTGTTTTTT
TRBV27	-	few	TRBJ1-1	CASSHLIQGRAEAFF	TGTGCCAGCAGTCACCTCATACAGGGTAGGGCTGAAGCTTTCTTT
TRBV3-1	-	few	TRBJ1-2	CASSQVAGHGYTF	TGTGCCAGCAGCCAAGTAGCAGGACATGGCTACACCTTC